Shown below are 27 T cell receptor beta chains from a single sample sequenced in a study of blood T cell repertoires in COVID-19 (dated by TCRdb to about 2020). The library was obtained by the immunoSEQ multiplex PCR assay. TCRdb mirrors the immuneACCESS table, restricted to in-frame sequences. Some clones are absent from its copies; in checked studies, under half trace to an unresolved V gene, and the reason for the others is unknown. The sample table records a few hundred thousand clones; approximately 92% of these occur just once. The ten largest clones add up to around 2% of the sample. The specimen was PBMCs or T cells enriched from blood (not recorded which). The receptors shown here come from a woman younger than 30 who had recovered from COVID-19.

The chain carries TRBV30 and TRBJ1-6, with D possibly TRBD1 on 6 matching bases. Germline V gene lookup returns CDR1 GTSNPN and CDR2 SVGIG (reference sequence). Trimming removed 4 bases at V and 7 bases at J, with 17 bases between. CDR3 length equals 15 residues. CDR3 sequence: CAWKGRTAPNSPLHF. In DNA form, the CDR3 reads TGTGCCTGGAAGGGTCGGACAGCCCCGAATTCACCCCTCCACTTT.

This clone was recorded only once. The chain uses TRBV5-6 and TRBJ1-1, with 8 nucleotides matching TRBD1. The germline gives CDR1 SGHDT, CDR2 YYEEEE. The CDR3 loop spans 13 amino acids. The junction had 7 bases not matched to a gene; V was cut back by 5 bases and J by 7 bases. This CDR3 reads CASSSPGGREAFF. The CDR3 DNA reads TGTGCCAGCAGTTCTCCAGGGGGCCGTGAAGCTTTCTTT.

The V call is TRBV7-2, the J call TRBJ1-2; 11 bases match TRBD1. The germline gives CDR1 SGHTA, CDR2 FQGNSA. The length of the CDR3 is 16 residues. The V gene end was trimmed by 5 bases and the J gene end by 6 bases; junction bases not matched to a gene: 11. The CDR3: CASSVAGTGGTDGYTF. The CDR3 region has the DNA TGTGCCAGCAGCGTTGCCGGGACAGGGGGGACTGATGGCTACACCTTC.

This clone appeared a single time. This chain's CDR3 is CASSRSGKTDTQYF. The CDR3 bases are TGTGCCAGCAGCCGATCGGGGAAAACAGATACGCAGTATTTT. V is TRBV6-5 and J is TRBJ2-3; D perhaps matches TRBD2 (5 bases). This CDR3 is built from 14 residues. Germline lookup yields CDR1 MNHEY and CDR2 SVGAGI. Trimming took off 6 bases at V and 3 bases at J, with 13 bases between the two ends.

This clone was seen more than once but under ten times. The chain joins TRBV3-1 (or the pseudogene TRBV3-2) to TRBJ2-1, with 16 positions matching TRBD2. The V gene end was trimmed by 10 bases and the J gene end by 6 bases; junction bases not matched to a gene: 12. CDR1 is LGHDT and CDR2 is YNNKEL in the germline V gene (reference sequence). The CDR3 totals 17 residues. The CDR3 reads CATGLAGGPSLGNEQFF. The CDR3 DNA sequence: TGTGCCACGGGACTAGCGGGGGGGCCGAGCTTGGGCAATGAGCAGTTCTTC.

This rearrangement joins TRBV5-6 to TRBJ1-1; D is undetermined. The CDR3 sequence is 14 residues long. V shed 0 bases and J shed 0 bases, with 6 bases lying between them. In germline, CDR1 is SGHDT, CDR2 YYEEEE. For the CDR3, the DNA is TGTGCCAGCAGCTTGGTAGAAATGAACACTGAAGCTTTCTTT. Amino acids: CASSLVEMNTEAFF.

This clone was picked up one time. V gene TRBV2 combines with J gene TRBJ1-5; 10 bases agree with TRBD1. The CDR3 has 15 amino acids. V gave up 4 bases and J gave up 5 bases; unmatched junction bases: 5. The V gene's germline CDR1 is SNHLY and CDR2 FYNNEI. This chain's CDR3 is CASSARTGGDQPQHF. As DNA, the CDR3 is TGTGCCAGCAGTGCCCGGACAGGGGGGGATCAGCCCCAGCATTTT. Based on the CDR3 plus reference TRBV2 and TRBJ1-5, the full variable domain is EPEVTQTPSHQVTQMGQEVILRCVPISNHLYFYWYRQILGQKVEFLVSFYNNEISEKSEIFDDQFSVERPDGSNFTLKIRSTKLEDSAMYFCASSARTGGDQPQHFGDGTRLSIL.

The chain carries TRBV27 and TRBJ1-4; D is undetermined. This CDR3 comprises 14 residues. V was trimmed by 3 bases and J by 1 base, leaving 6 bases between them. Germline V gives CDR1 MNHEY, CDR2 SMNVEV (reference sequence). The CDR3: CASSFAGTNEKLFF. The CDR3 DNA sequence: TGTGCCAGCAGTTTCGCCGGAACTAATGAAAAACTGTTTTTT. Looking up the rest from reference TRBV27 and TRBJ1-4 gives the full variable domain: EAQVTQNPRYLITVTGKKLTVTCSQNMNHEYMSWYRQDPGLGLRQIYYSMNVEVTDKGDVPEGYKVSRKEKRNFPLILESPSPNQTSLYFCASSFAGTNEKLFFGSGTQLSVL.

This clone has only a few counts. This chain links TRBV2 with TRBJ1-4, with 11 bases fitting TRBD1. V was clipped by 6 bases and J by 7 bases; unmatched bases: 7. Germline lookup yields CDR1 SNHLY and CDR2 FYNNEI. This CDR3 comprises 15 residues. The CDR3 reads CASSGGQGVFEKLFF. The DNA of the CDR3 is TGTGCCAGCAGCGGGGGACAGGGGGTCTTTGAAAAACTGTTTTTT.

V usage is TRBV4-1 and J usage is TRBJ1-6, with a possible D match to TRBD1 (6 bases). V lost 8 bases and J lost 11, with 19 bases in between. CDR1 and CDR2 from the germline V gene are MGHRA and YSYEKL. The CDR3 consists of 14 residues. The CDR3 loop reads CASASDRRNPPLHF. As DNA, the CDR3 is TGCGCCAGCGCCTCGGACAGAAGAAATCCACCCCTCCACTTT.

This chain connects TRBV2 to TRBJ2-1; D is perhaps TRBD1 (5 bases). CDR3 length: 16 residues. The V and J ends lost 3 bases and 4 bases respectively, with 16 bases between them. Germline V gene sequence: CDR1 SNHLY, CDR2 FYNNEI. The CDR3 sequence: CASSDLDSHKYNEQFF. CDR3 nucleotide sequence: TGTGCCAGCAGTGACCTTGACAGCCACAAATACAATGAGCAGTTCTTC.

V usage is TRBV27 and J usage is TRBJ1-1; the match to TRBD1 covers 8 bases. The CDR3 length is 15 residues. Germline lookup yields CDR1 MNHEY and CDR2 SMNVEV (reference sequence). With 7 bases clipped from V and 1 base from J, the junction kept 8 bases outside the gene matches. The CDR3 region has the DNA TGTGCCAGCACCTCATCCGGGACAGGGAACACTGAAGCTTTCTTT. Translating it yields CASTSSGTGNTEAFF.

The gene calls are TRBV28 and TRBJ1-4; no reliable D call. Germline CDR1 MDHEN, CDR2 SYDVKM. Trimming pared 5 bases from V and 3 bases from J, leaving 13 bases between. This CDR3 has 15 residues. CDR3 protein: CASSVPSGANEKLFF. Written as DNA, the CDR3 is TGTGCCAGCAGTGTACCCTCCGGGGCTAATGAAAAACTGTTTTTT.

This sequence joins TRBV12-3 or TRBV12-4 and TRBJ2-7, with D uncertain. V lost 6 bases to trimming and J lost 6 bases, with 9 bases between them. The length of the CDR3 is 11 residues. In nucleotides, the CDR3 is TGTGCCAGCAGGTTACGGGTCGAGCAGTACTTC. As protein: CASRLRVEQYF.

CDR3 region: CASSLTGTSESTDTQYF. The CDR3 nucleotides read TGTGCCAGCAGCCTTACCGGGACTAGCGAATCCACAGATACGCAGTATTTT. V and J are TRBV5-5 and TRBJ2-3; 10 bases map to TRBD2. Germline assignment: CDR1 SGHKS and CDR2 YYEKEE (reference sequence). The V and J ends lost 4 bases and 2 bases, in that order; junction bases with no gene match: 10. This CDR3 is 17 amino acids long.

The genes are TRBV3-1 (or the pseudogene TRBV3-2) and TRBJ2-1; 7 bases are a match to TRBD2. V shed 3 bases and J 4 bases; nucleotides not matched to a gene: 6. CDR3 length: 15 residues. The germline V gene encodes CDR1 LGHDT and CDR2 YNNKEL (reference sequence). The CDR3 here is CASSHPAGYYNEQFF. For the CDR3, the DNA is TGTGCCAGCAGCCACCCAGCGGGGTATTACAATGAGCAGTTCTTC.

The CDR3 nucleotides read TGTGCCAGCAGCCTCAACCCAGGGTCGACCCACTACGAGCAGTACTTC. Amino acid sequence: CASSLNPGSTHYEQYF. V usage is TRBV13 and J usage is TRBJ2-7; D possibly corresponds to TRBD1 (5 bases). CDR3 length: 16 residues. The V end was cut by 5 bases, the J end by 3 bases, with 20 bases between. CDR1 is PRHDT and CDR2 is FYEKMQ in the germline V gene (reference sequence).

This CDR3 is CASHSGGSSYEQYF. CDR3 DNA sequence: TGTGCCAGTCATAGCGGGGGGAGCTCCTACGAGCAGTACTTC. The V gene is TRBV9, the J gene TRBJ2-7; TRBD2 agrees at 10 bases. In germline, CDR1 is SGDLS, CDR2 YYNGEE. The CDR3 consists of 14 residues. V lost 8 bases and J lost 0; bases outside the gene matches: 5.

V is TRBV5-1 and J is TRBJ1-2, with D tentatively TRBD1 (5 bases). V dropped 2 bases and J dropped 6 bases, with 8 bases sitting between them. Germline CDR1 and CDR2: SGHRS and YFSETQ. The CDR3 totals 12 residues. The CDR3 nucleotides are TGCGCCAGCAGCTTATCAGGGAATGGCTACACCTTC. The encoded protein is CASSLSGNGYTF.

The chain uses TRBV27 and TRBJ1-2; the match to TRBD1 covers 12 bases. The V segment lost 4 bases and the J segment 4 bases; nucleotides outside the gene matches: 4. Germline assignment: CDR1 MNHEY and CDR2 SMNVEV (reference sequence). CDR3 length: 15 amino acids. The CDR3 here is CASSWGQGAGYGYTF. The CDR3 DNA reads TGTGCCAGCAGTTGGGGACAGGGGGCGGGCTATGGCTACACCTTC.

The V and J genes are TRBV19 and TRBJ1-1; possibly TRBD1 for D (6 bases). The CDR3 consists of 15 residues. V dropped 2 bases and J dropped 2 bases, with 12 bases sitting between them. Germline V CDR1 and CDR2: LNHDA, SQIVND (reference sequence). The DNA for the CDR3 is TGTGCCAGTAGTATAAAGACAGGAGGAAACACTGAAGCTTTCTTT. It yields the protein CASSIKTGGNTEAFF. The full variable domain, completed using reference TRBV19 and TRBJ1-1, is DGGITQSPKYLFRKEGQNVTLSCEQNLNHDAMYWYRQDPGQGLRLIYYSQIVNDFQKGDIAEGYSVSREKKESFPLTVTSAQKNPTAFYLCASSIKTGGNTEAFFGQGTRLTVV.

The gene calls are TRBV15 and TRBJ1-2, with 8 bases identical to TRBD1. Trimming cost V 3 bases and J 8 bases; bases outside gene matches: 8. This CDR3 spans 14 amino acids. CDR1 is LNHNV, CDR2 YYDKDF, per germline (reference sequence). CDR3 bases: TGTGCCACCAGCAGCCCATCCGACAGGGGCGGCTACACCTTC. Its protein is CATSSPSDRGGYTF.

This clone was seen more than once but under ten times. Written as DNA, the CDR3 is TGCGCCAGCAGTCCAAGGGGGGGCGGACTTCACACTGAAGCTTTCTTT. Translation gives CASSPRGGGLHTEAFF. The chain links TRBV5-1 to TRBJ1-1; D perhaps matches TRBD1 (6 bases). Germline V CDR1 and CDR2: SGHRS, YFSETQ. This CDR3 has 16 residues. Trimming removed 5 bases at V and 3 bases at J, with 20 bases between.

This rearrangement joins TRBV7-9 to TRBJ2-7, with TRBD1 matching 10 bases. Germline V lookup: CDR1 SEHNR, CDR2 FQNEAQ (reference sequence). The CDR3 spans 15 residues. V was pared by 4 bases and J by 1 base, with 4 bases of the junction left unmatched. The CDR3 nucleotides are TGTGCCAGCAGCTCGACAGGGGGCCTTTCCTACGAGCAGTACTTC. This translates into CASSSTGGLSYEQYF.

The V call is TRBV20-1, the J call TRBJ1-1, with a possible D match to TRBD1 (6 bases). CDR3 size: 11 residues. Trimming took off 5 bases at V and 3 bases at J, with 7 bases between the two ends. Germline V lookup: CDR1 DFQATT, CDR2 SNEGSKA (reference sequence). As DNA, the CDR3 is TGCAGTGCTCCAGGGGACACTGAAGCTTTCTTT. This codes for CSAPGDTEAFF.

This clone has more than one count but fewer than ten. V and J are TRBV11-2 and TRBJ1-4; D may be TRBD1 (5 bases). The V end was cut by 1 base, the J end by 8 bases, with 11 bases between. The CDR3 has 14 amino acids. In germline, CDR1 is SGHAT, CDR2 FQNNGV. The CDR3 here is CASSLGGVGEKLFF. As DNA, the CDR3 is TGTGCCAGCAGCTTAGGGGGGGTTGGAGAAAAACTGTTTTTT.

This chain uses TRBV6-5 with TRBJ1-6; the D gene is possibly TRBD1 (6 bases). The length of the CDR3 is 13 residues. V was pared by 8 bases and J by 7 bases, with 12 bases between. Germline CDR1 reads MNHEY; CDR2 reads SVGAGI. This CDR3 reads CASFQGLNSPLHF. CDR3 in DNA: TGTGCCAGCTTTCAGGGGCTCAATTCACCCCTCCACTTT.